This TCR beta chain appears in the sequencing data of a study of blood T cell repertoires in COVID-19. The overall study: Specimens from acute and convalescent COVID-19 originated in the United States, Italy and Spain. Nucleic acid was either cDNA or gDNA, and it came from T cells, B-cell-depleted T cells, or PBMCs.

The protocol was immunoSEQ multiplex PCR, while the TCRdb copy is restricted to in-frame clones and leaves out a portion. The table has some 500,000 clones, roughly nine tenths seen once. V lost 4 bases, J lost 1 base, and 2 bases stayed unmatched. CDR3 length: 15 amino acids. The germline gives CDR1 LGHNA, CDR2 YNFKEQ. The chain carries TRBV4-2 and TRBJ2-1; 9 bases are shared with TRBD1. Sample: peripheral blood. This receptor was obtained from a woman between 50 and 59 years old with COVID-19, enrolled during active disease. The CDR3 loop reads CASSRGTGSYNEQFF. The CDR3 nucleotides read TGTGCCAGCAGCCGTGGGACAGGGTCCTACAATGAGCAGTTCTTC.